These 22 T cell receptor beta chains were all obtained from the same sample, sequenced in a study of shared clonotypes between healthy human individuals. The repertoire was sequenced with immunoSEQ multiplex PCR; TCRdb's copy has only in-frame clones and lacks some. Of 400,000 to 500,000 clones listed, about 80% are singletons. Sequencing was carried out using PBMCs. These receptor sequences come from a woman aged 35 to 49 in good health. Some clones in this sample may be carry-over from other donors' samples.

The gene calls are TRBV6-6 and TRBJ1-2; D gene unclear. Germline loops: CDR1 MNHNY, CDR2 SVGAGI (reference sequence). Deletions cut 4 bases from V and 0 bases from J, with 12 bases between. The CDR3 has 15 residues. CDR3 DNA: TGTGCCAGCAGTTTACCCCCCCCTACTAACTATGGCTACACCTTC. The encoded protein is CASSLPPPTNYGYTF.

V and J are TRBV10-3 and TRBJ1-1; tentatively, D is TRBD1 (6 bases). The CDR3 extends over 14 amino acids. V lost 3 bases and J lost 1, with 9 bases in between. CDR1 and CDR2 (germline): ENHRY, SYGVKD. The CDR3 DNA reads as TGTGCCATCAGTGACACAGGGAGGAACACTGAAGCTTTCTTT. Its protein is CAISDTGRNTEAFF.

The chain couples TRBV11-3 to TRBJ2-2; 10 bases map to TRBD2. The germline V gene has CDR1 SGHNT and CDR2 YENEEA. V lost 2 bases and J lost 1; bases outside the gene matches: 1. This CDR3 comprises 16 residues. The CDR3 DNA follows: TGTGCCAGCAGCTTACTAGCGGGAGTGAACACCGGGGAGCTGTTTTTT. Its protein product is CASSLLAGVNTGELFF.

The CDR3, as DNA: TGTGCCAGCAGCCCCCGGGGAACGGCGGGAAACACCATATATTTT. This sequence encodes CASSPRGTAGNTIYF. This rearrangement joins TRBV7-9 to TRBJ1-3; D ambiguous. Germline V CDR1 and CDR2: SEHNR, FQNEAQ (reference sequence). Trimming stripped 5 bases from V and 4 bases from J, with 15 bases between. The CDR3 sequence is 15 residues long.

The rearrangement joins TRBV9 to TRBJ2-1, with D perhaps TRBD2 (6 bases). CDR3 length equals 17 residues. Trimming stripped 5 bases from V and 4 bases from J, with 22 bases between. Germline V gives CDR1 SGDLS, CDR2 YYNGEE. The CDR3 here is CASSTEEAGKPYNEQFF. The CDR3 nucleotides read TGTGCCAGCAGTACAGAAGAGGCGGGAAAGCCGTACAATGAGCAGTTCTTC. Full variable domain (missing parts from reference TRBV9 and TRBJ2-1): DSGVTQTPKHLITATGQRVTLRCSPRSGDLSVYWYQQSLDQGLQFLIQYYNGEERAKGNILERFSAQQFPDLHSELNLSSLELGDSALYFCASSTEEAGKPYNEQFFGPGTRLTVL.

The chain couples TRBV28 to TRBJ1-4; D is perhaps TRBD1 (6 bases). Per the germline V gene, CDR1 is MDHEN and CDR2 is SYDVKM. The CDR3 length is 14 residues. The V and J ends lost 5 bases and 5 bases respectively, with 12 bases between them. CDR3 bases: TGTGCCAGCAGTCTACAGGGCCTCAATGAAAAACTGTTTTTT. The encoded protein is CASSLQGLNEKLFF.

As to this clone: The sample carries other DNA sequences with the same CDR3. The CDR3 bases are TGTGCCAGCAGCCCGACGGGACAGGGGGGATACGAGCAGTACTTC. Translated: CASSPTGQGGYEQYF. This chain uses TRBV9 with TRBJ2-7; 11 bases map to TRBD1. The CDR3 length is 15 residues. Germline V gene lookup returns CDR1 SGDLS and CDR2 YYNGEE. V gave up 4 bases and J gave up 4 bases; unmatched junction bases: 7.

V usage is TRBV18 and J usage is TRBJ1-1; unclear D gene. With 3 bases removed from V and 1 base from J, the gap between germline ends came to 6 bases. CDR3 length: 13 amino acids. In germline, CDR1 is KGHSH, CDR2 LQKENI. The CDR3 loop is CASSPAPNTEAFF. The CDR3 DNA sequence: TGTGCCAGCTCACCTGCACCGAACACTGAAGCTTTCTTT.

The chain is built from TRBV6-6 and TRBJ2-2, with D perhaps matching TRBD1 (6 bases). The CDR3 covers 15 residues. Trimming pared 2 bases from V and 8 bases from J, leaving 15 bases between. Germline V gene sequence: CDR1 MNHNY, CDR2 SVGAGI (reference sequence). In DNA form, the CDR3 reads TGTGCCAGCAGTTACCCAGTACAGGGAGTAGGGGAGCTGTTTTTT. Its translation is CASSYPVQGVGELFF.

The rearrangement uses TRBV29-1 and TRBJ2-5, with D possibly being TRBD1 (6 bases). CDR1 and CDR2 from the germline V gene are SQVTM and ANQGSEA. V shed 6 bases and J shed 1 base, with 15 bases lying between them. CDR3 size: 14 residues. CDR3 protein: CSVATGQFQETQYF. CDR3 bases: TGCAGCGTAGCCACCGGACAGTTCCAAGAGACCCAGTACTTC.

The table lists this clone with a few counts. V usage is TRBV4-1 and J usage is TRBJ1-1, with a tentative D call TRBD1 (6 bases). Germline CDR1 and CDR2: MGHRA and YSYEKL. The V end was cut by 4 bases, the J end by 5 bases, with 11 bases between. The CDR3 covers 13 residues. CDR3 coding DNA: TGCGCCAGCAGCCTTCGCAGGGGAACTGAAGCTTTCTTT. It encodes CASSLRRGTEAFF.

The chain couples TRBV7-8 to TRBJ2-1, with TRBD1 matching 7 bases. Germline CDR1 reads SGHVS; CDR2 reads FQNEAQ. V lost 4 bases to trimming and J lost 3 bases; unmatched junction nucleotides: 6. This CDR3 contains 15 residues. The CDR3 bases are TGTGCCAGCAGCTACAGACAGGGTCACTACAATGAGCAGTTCTTC. Residues: CASSYRQGHYNEQFF.

The V call is TRBV15, the J call TRBJ1-5; D is uncertain. V shed 1 base and J shed 2 bases, with 15 bases lying between them. CDR1 and CDR2 (germline): LNHNV, YYDKDF (reference sequence). This CDR3 comprises 17 residues. CDR3 sequence: CATSRGRLLGGNQPQHF. CDR3 bases: TGTGCCACCAGCAGAGGCCGTCTTCTGGGCGGCAATCAGCCCCAGCATTTT.

This chain connects TRBV5-6 to TRBJ1-2; D might be TRBD1 (5 bases). V was trimmed by 3 bases and J by 1 base, leaving 13 bases between them. Germline CDR1 reads SGHDT; CDR2 reads YYEEEE. The CDR3 spans 15 residues. The CDR3 loop reads CASSSTADNNYGYTF. CDR3 nucleotides: TGTGCCAGCAGCTCGACAGCGGATAATAACTATGGCTACACCTTC.

In this sample, this clone turned up once. This chain joins TRBV18 and TRBJ1-2; 7 nucleotides agree with TRBD1. Germline CDR1 reads KGHSH; CDR2 reads LQKENI. The J segment lost 2 bases and the V segment lost 5 bases, leaving 17 bases of the junction unmatched. The CDR3 has 18 residues. The CDR3 here is CASSSSSYGDSRNYGYTF. CDR3 DNA sequence: TGTGCCAGCTCATCTTCTTCGTACGGGGACAGCAGAAACTATGGCTACACCTTC.

The chain has TRBV5-3 and TRBJ2-7; D is perhaps TRBD2 (5 bases). TRBV5-3 is reported as an ORF; its role is uncertain. The V end lost 4 bases, the J end lost 1 base, and 18 bases lay between the germline ends. The CDR3 length is 16 residues. The CDR3 DNA is TGTGCCAGAAGCCCGCGTTGGGGAGACCTTTCCTACGAGCAGTACTTC. Its translation is CARSPRWGDLSYEQYF.

The chain links TRBV28 to TRBJ2-7, with TRBD1 matching 9 bases. J was trimmed by 5 bases and V by 6 bases; bases with no gene match: 14. The CDR3 is made up of 16 amino acids. Germline loops: CDR1 MDHEN, CDR2 SYDVKM. The CDR3 protein is CASRPRWDRAMDEQYF. In nucleotides, the CDR3 is TGTGCCAGCAGACCCCGGTGGGACAGGGCAATGGACGAGCAGTACTTC.

This clone was counted a single time. The rearrangement joins TRBV10-2 to TRBJ1-3, with 10 bases identical to TRBD1. J was trimmed by 6 bases and V by 7 bases; bases with no gene match: 9. The CDR3 contains 15 residues. The germline V gene has CDR1 WSHSY and CDR2 SAAADI. The CDR3 is CASTIAGTGVNTIYF. As DNA, the CDR3 is TGCGCCAGCACCATCGCCGGGACAGGGGTAAACACCATATATTTT.

A few counts support this clone. Only one base separates this from a far larger clonotype, so it likely reflects a read error. Within the sample, other DNA sequences also encode this same CDR3. V usage is TRBV6-6 and J usage is TRBJ1-1; no definite D call. Germline V CDR1 and CDR2: MNHNY, SVGAGI (reference sequence). V was cut by 0 bases and J by 1 base, with 12 bases left in between. CDR3 length: 16 amino acids. The CDR3 spells CASSYSGGGPNTEAFF. Written as DNA, the CDR3 is TGTGCCAGCAGTTACTCTGGCGGAGGACCGAACACTGAAGCTTTCTTT.

V gene TRBV27 combines with J gene TRBJ1-2; D uncertain. Trimming took 0 bases from V and 0 from J, leaving 5 bases between them. There are 14 residues in the CDR3. In germline, CDR1 is MNHEY, CDR2 SMNVEV (reference sequence). CDR3 sequence reads: CASSLSPPNYGYTF. CDR3 DNA: TGTGCCAGCAGTTTATCTCCCCCTAACTATGGCTACACCTTC.

In its sample, this clone was seen a few times. The chain has TRBV19 and TRBJ1-2; 8 bases align to TRBD1. The CDR3 spans 14 residues. In germline, CDR1 is LNHDA, CDR2 SQIVND (reference sequence). V gave up 9 bases and J gave up 3 bases; unmatched junction bases: 9. DNA for the CDR3: TGTGCCAGCCAAGACAGGGGATCTTACTATGGCTACACCTTC. It encodes CASQDRGSYYGYTF.

This chain uses TRBV10-3 with TRBJ2-3; 10 bases agree with TRBD2. Looked up from germline, CDR1 is ENHRY and CDR2 is SYGVKD. V lost 6 bases and J lost 1; bases outside the gene matches: 4. This CDR3 is 15 amino acids long. CDR3 DNA sequence: TGTGCCATCAGCTTAGGACTAGCGGGCACAGATACGCAGTATTTT. Amino acid sequence: CAISLGLAGTDTQYF.